The 14 T cell receptor beta chains listed next were all sequenced from one sample in a study of T cell responses to AZD1222 COVID-19 vaccine. Data came from immunoSEQ multiplex PCR; TCRdb stores just in-frame clones and leaves some out. The data contain more than 80,000 clones, 80% to 90% of them singletons. The sequencing here drew on peripheral blood, taken 28 days after the second AZD1222 dose. The receptors come from an adult who received the AZD1222 COVID-19 vaccine.

The genes are TRBV5-8 and TRBJ1-2; D not resolved. Trimming left V 0 bases short and J 6 bases short, with 15 bases between. The CDR3 runs to 15 residues. CDR1 SGHTS and CDR2 YDEGEE come from the germline V gene. The CDR3 here is CASSLEYLGWDGYTF. In DNA form, the CDR3 reads TGTGCCAGCAGCTTGGAGTATCTGGGTTGGGATGGCTACACCTTC.

V is TRBV5-1 and J is TRBJ1-1, with D possibly matching TRBD1 (6 bases). The V end lost 3 bases, the J end lost 6 bases, and 18 bases lay between the germline ends. The CDR3 totals 15 residues. Germline lookup yields CDR1 SGHRS and CDR2 YFSETQ. CDR3: CASSSGDRSMAEAFF. DNA for the CDR3: TGCGCCAGCAGCTCGGGAGACAGGTCGATGGCTGAAGCTTTCTTT.

The genes are TRBV15 and TRBJ1-2; 12 bases fit TRBD1. CDR3 length: 15 residues. Trimming at V came to 8 bases and at J to 4 bases, leaving 8 bases not matched to a gene. Germline V gives CDR1 LNHNV, CDR2 YYDKDF (reference sequence). The CDR3 reads CATERDRGLGYGYTF. In DNA, the CDR3 is TGTGCCACCGAACGGGACAGGGGGCTAGGCTATGGCTACACCTTC. The full variable domain, in which reference TRBV15 and TRBJ1-2 provide the parts outside the CDR3, is DAMVIQNPRYQVTQFGKPVTLSCSQTLNHNVMYWYQQKSSQAPKLLFHYYDKDFNNEADTPDNFQSRRPNTSFCFLDIRSPGLGDTAMYLCATERDRGLGYGYTFGSGTRLTVV.

The chain has TRBV4-3 and TRBJ1-1, with D possibly being TRBD1 (5 bases). The CDR3 length is 15 residues. Germline V lookup: CDR1 LGHNA, CDR2 YSLEER. V lost 4 bases and J lost 5, with 17 bases in between. The CDR3 protein is CASSLGDGGGTEAFF. CDR3 in DNA: TGCGCCAGCAGCCTGGGGGACGGGGGAGGGACTGAAGCTTTCTTT.

This sequence joins TRBV11-3 and TRBJ2-1, with 9 bases fitting TRBD2. Germline V gene sequence: CDR1 SGHNT, CDR2 YENEEA. This CDR3 is 14 amino acids long. The V segment lost 3 bases and the J segment 5 bases; nucleotides outside the gene matches: 2. The CDR3 sequence: CASSLAGGDNEQFF. In nucleotides, the CDR3 is TGTGCCAGCAGCTTGGCGGGAGGGGACAATGAGCAGTTCTTC.

This clone was seen just once. The chain links TRBV7-8 to TRBJ2-1, with 10 bases that match TRBD2. V was clipped by 0 bases and J by 6 bases; unmatched bases: 5. Germline V lookup: CDR1 SGHVS, CDR2 FQNEAQ. The CDR3 runs to 16 residues. The CDR3 spells CASSLAGLAGANEQFF. As DNA, the CDR3 is TGTGCCAGCAGCTTAGCGGGGCTAGCGGGGGCCAATGAGCAGTTCTTC.

The rearrangement joins TRBV5-1 to TRBJ2-1; 9 bases line up with TRBD2. This CDR3 has 15 residues. CDR1 is SGHRS and CDR2 is YFSETQ in the germline V gene. J gave up 4 bases and V 4 bases, and 6 bases lay outside the gene matches. The CDR3 is CASSKIAGAYNEQFF. The CDR3 nucleotides read TGCGCCAGCAGCAAGATAGCGGGGGCTTACAATGAGCAGTTCTTC.

The rearrangement links TRBV5-6 to TRBJ1-6, with 7 bases fitting TRBD1. Germline values: CDR1 SGHDT, CDR2 YYEEEE. The J segment lost 9 bases and the V segment lost 4 bases, leaving 10 bases of the junction unmatched. CDR3 length equals 15 residues. The CDR3 spells CASSPRQGGSSPLHF. DNA of the CDR3: TGTGCCAGCAGCCCGAGACAGGGCGGCAGTTCACCCCTCCACTTT.

This CDR3 reads CAVTRDRAYGYTF. DNA of the CDR3: TGTGCCGTCACACGGGACAGGGCCTATGGCTACACCTTC. The chain employs TRBV12-3 or TRBV12-4 and TRBJ1-2; 9 positions match TRBD1. J gave up 4 bases and V 11 bases, and 8 bases lay outside the gene matches. The CDR3 spans 13 residues.

The chain uses TRBV27 and TRBJ1-1; D possibly corresponds to TRBD1 (6 bases). Trimming cost V 6 bases and J 7 bases, with 15 bases left between them. The CDR3 consists of 13 residues. Germline-derived CDR1 and CDR2 are MNHEY and SMNVEV (reference sequence). In DNA form, the CDR3 reads TGTGCCAGCAGACTCTCGGGGGGCGGTGAAGCTTTCTTT. This translates into CASRLSGGGEAFF.

The chain has TRBV7-5 and TRBJ1-1; TRBD1 is the table's D call and was not checked against the DNA. TRBV7-5 is a documented pseudogene. The CDR3 covers 18 residues. The CDR3 DNA reads TGTGCCAGAAGCAATAATCCGGGACAGGGGGGAATGAACACTGAAGCTTTCTTT. Protein product: CARSNNPGQGGMNTEAFF.

The chain uses TRBV2 and TRBJ2-2, with D unresolved. Trimming left V 6 bases short and J 0 bases short, with 17 bases between. This CDR3 is 17 amino acids long. Germline V gene lookup returns CDR1 SNHLY and CDR2 FYNNEI. The CDR3 region has the DNA TGTGCCAGCAGGAATAGGATGATTAACGCGAACACCGGGGAGCTGTTTTTT. The encoded protein is CASRNRMINANTGELFF.

The V call is TRBV15, the J call TRBJ1-1; no firm D call. CDR1 LNHNV and CDR2 YYDKDF come from the germline V gene (reference sequence). The ends were cut back, 5 bases at V and 5 bases at J, with 15 bases in the middle. The CDR3 runs 14 residues. CDR3 region: CATSPEEGATEAFF. The CDR3 coding sequence is TGTGCCACCAGCCCTGAGGAGGGAGCAACTGAAGCTTTCTTT.

The chain links TRBV7-9 to TRBJ2-2; D gene uncertain. Germline CDR1 and CDR2: SEHNR and FQNEAQ (reference sequence). This CDR3 is built from 11 residues. The germline V and J ends were trimmed by 3 bases and 5 bases, with 1 base remaining between them. DNA for the CDR3: TGTGCCAGCAGCTTTACCGGGGAGCTGTTTTTT. This gives the protein CASSFTGELFF.